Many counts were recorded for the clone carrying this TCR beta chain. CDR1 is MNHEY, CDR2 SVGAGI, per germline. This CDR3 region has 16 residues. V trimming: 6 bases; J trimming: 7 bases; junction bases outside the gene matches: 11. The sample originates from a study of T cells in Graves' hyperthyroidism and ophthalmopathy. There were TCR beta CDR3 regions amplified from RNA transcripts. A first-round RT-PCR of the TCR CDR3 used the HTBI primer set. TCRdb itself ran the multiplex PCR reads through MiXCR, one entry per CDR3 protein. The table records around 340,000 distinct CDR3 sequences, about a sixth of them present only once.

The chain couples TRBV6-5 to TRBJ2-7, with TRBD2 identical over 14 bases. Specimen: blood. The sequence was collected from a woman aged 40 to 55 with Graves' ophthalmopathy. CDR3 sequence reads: CASSRLAGGPAEEQYF. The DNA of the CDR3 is TGTGCCAGCAGCCGACTAGCGGGAGGGCCGGCGGAGGAGCAGTACTTC.